This T cell receptor (beta chain) was sequenced in a study of shared clonotypes between healthy human individuals (dated by TCRdb to 2019 to 2021). At the level of the whole study: Two women and a few men aged 18 to 49 years were included in the cohort. For each donor, CD4 naive and CD4 memory were each run on three plates, CD8 naive on two plates, and CD8 memory on one plate. Each donor's leukapheresis produced roughly between roughly 0.94 and 9.5 billion PBMCs. To increase sequencing depth and limit assay-specific biases, TCR repertoire library preparation and sequencing were carried out by different laboratories using diverse techniques. To estimate repertoire size and how much clonotypes are shared between individuals, the study performed deep sequencing of blood TCR repertoires from five healthy adults. Beyond this particular receptor, the publication reports: Even with the large sequencing depth, rarefaction of the sorted-subset datasets indicated that sequencing was incomplete. Naive subsets generally had larger estimated clonotype richness than memory subsets did. Based on pairwise subsampling, the degree of clonotype sharing among donors was expected to be affected by sequencing depth. Because the study included a small number of donors, the genetic and exposure-history diversity represented was limited. Sampling was restricted to blood, and TCR repertoires in tissues likely differ from the TCR repertoires found in blood. Approximately 5% of naive CD4, 3.5% of naive CD8, 2.3% of memory CD4, and around 0.4% of memory CD8 clonotypes were shared across a few donors. Clonotypes shared by all four sorted-subset donors showed higher generation probabilities than non-shared clonotypes.

Using the deep immunoSEQ assay, multiplex PCR amplified TCR CDR3 regions from genomic DNA. Extracted genomic DNA from each cell subset was distributed evenly across all wells of several immunoSEQ 96-well plates, and each plate was treated as a replicate. For sorted subsets, roughly 200 ng of genomic DNA, equivalent to 30,000 or so T cell genomes, went into each replicate PCR. Purified libraries were quantified with a Qubit 3.0 fluorometer, sized on a Bioanalyzer 2100, and re-quantified with the KAPA Library Quantification kit. Every immunoSEQ 96-well plate was sequenced on a separate single-read 150-cycle Illumina NextSeq 550 flow cell. For the original study's pipeline: Because the immunoSEQ output included only junctional sequences and no quality scores, the filtering could not be the same as the filtering used for full-length reads. To assign V/J genes and CDR3, sequences were annotated against IMGT germline references using PyIR, a Python wrapper for IgBLAST v1.9. Any read was removed if the V/J assignment was weak (E-value above 1e-6), the CDR3 was missing, or the read contained stop codons, out-of-frame junctions, or ambiguous translated residues. V3J clonotypes were defined by identical inferred V gene, J gene, and CDR3 amino acid sequence. The percentage overlap between two repertoires was calculated by dividing the number of shared unique clonotypes by the size of the smaller repertoire. Richness of each repertoire was evaluated using RTK rarefaction, the Chao1 estimator, and Recon v2.1 estimates of unobserved clonotypes. Generation probabilities for all TCRbeta clonotypes obtained by the gDNA method from a handful of donors were computed using OLGA. TCRdb stores this immuneACCESS table with in-frame sequences only. Part of the clones is absent; in the studies checked, under half of the shortfall reflects unresolved V genes, and no reason is known for the rest. The V and J calls and clone size were taken over from that table, and D and trimming were inferred from the DNA. The sample table holds approximately 2,300,000 clones, of which just under 95% were seen once. The top ten constitute approximately 0.4% of the sample.

Comment on this clone: The target of this receptor is not known. No base quality values were provided; no much bigger clone lies one nucleotide off.

Donors were healthy HIV-negative adults with no recently reported acute infections or vaccinations. All donors were Caucasian adults living in Nashville, Tennessee, USA. CD4+ T cells were enriched by magnetic negative selection; naive cells were then positively selected on CD45RA, and the negative fraction formed the memory subset. After blood collection by leukapheresis, PBMCs were isolated using Ficoll-Histopaque density gradient centrifugation and then cryopreserved in the vapor phase of liquid nitrogen. Purity and quantity of every magnetically sorted T cell population were checked by analytical flow cytometry. Genomic DNA was isolated from each sorted fraction and quantified by UV absorbance on a Nanodrop 2000c. Reading the germline V gene gives CDR1 SGHRS and CDR2 YFSETQ. Cut back by 4 bases and 1 base, the V and J ends lie 14 bases apart. The CDR3 goes from the cysteine to the phenylalanine over 15 residues. Here the CDR3 DNA is all that survives: 45 bases in frame from base 1.

This TCR was recovered from a man between 18 and 35 years old in good health. Some clones in this sample may be carry-over from other donors' samples. Input material: naive CD4+ T cells from PBMCs. The cell subset or site label, as the study defines it: CD45RA+ positively selected. The chain is assembled from TRBV5-1 and TRBJ2-5; TRBD1 could be the D gene, as 6 bases match. The CDR3 region: CASSLDSGGQETQYF. In nucleotides, the sequence is TGCGCCAGCAGCCTGGACAGTGGGGGCCAAGAGACCCAGTACTTC.